These T cell receptor beta chains were read from a single sample in a study of cytomegalovirus exposure and HLA in healthy donors. TCRdb's copy holds only in-frame clones and misses some; the assay was immunoSEQ multiplex PCR. The sample shows approximately 100,000 clones, approximately 78% of them seen only once. The specimen was PBMCs. The receptors here all came from a woman aged 40 to 50 in good health and CMV-seronegative. CDR3s include the opening cysteine and the closing phenylalanine or tryptophan. A D gene is named only where the DNA matches it firmly. Clone size is not always given. Where it is, it says once, few, many or a class for expanded clones.

j_call: TRBJ1-2
clone_size: few
cdr3_length: 12
v_call: TRBV18
d_call: -
cdr3_nt: TGTGCCAGCTCACCAGGGAGCTATGGCTACACCTTC
cdr3_aa: CASSPGSYGYTF

j_call: TRBJ1-1
clone_size: -
cdr3_length: 13
v_call: TRBV4-3
d_call: -
cdr3_nt: TGCGCCAGCAGCCAAGATGAGAGGCTTGAAGCTTTCTTT
cdr3_aa: CASSQDERLEAFF

j_call: TRBJ1-5
clone_size: few
cdr3_length: 16
v_call: TRBV7-8
d_call: -
cdr3_nt: TGTGCCAGCAGCCCAATGCGTATCGCCAGCGGCCAGCCCCAGCATTTT
cdr3_aa: CASSPMRIASGQPQHF

j_call: TRBJ1-4
clone_size: -
cdr3_length: 15
v_call: TRBV19
d_call: TRBD1
cdr3_nt: TGTGCCAGTAGTCCACCGGGACAGGGAACAGAAAAACTGTTTTTT
cdr3_aa: CASSPPGQGTEKLFF

j_call: TRBJ2-1
clone_size: -
cdr3_length: 16
v_call: TRBV7-2
d_call: TRBD2
cdr3_nt: TGTGCCAGCAGCTTAGCGTGGCTAGCGGGGGTGGGTGAGCAGTTCTTC
cdr3_aa: CASSLAWLAGVGEQFF

j_call: TRBJ2-7
clone_size: -
cdr3_length: 20
v_call: TRBV6-9
d_call: -
cdr3_nt: TGTGCCAGCAGTTATTCCGGTTCTGCGGCCGAAACCGTCCCGAACTACGAGCAGTACTTC
cdr3_aa: CASSYSGSAAETVPNYEQYF

j_call: TRBJ1-1
clone_size: -
cdr3_length: 12
v_call: TRBV7-9
d_call: TRBD1
cdr3_nt: TGTGCCAGCTCCGACGGGGACAGGCATGCTTTCTTT
cdr3_aa: CASSDGDRHAFF

j_call: TRBJ2-1
clone_size: -
cdr3_length: 14
v_call: TRBV28
d_call: -
cdr3_nt: TGTGCCAGCAGTTTATTTCGGAGAGACAATGAGCAGTTCTTC
cdr3_aa: CASSLFRRDNEQFF

j_call: TRBJ1-4
clone_size: -
cdr3_length: 14
v_call: TRBV7-9
d_call: TRBD1
cdr3_nt: TGTGCCAGCCGAGGGGGCCGGGAGAATGAAAAACTGTTTTTT
cdr3_aa: CASRGGRENEKLFF

j_call: TRBJ2-7
clone_size: -
cdr3_length: 15
v_call: TRBV7-6
d_call: -
cdr3_nt: TGTGCCAGCAGCTTAGCCCACGGGAGTCGGTACGAGCAGTACTTC
cdr3_aa: CASSLAHGSRYEQYF

j_call: TRBJ1-2
clone_size: -
cdr3_length: 14
v_call: TRBV29-1
d_call: TRBD1
cdr3_nt: TGCAGCGTTGAAGGACAGGGGTACAACTATGGCTACACCTTC
cdr3_aa: CSVEGQGYNYGYTF

j_call: TRBJ2-7
clone_size: -
cdr3_length: 14
v_call: TRBV28
d_call: TRBD1
cdr3_nt: TGTGCCAGCAGTTCCAGACAGGGCTACTACGAGCAGTACTTC
cdr3_aa: CASSSRQGYYEQYF

j_call: TRBJ1-1
clone_size: -
cdr3_length: 16
v_call: TRBV4-1
d_call: -
cdr3_nt: TGCGCCAGCAGCCAAAGTGCCGTACAGTTCAACACTGAAGCTTTCTTT
cdr3_aa: CASSQSAVQFNTEAFF

j_call: TRBJ1-6
clone_size: -
cdr3_length: 15
v_call: TRBV27
d_call: TRBD1
cdr3_nt: TGTGCCAGCAGTTTGTGGACAGGCTATAATTCACCCCTCCACTTT
cdr3_aa: CASSLWTGYNSPLHF

j_call: TRBJ2-7
clone_size: -
cdr3_length: 14
v_call: TRBV27
d_call: -
cdr3_nt: TGTGCCAGCAGTTCATCTAGAGTCTCCTACGAGCAGTACTTC
cdr3_aa: CASSSSRVSYEQYF

j_call: TRBJ2-7
clone_size: -
cdr3_length: 11
v_call: TRBV5-1
d_call: TRBD1
cdr3_nt: TGCGCCAGCAGCTCGGGACAGGGAAGTCATTTC
cdr3_aa: CASSSGQGSHF

j_call: TRBJ1-4
clone_size: -
cdr3_length: 15
v_call: TRBV15
d_call: -
cdr3_nt: TGTGCCACCAGCAGAGATCCACAGGGAAGGGAAAAACTGTTTTTT
cdr3_aa: CATSRDPQGREKLFF

j_call: TRBJ1-2
clone_size: -
cdr3_length: 14
v_call: TRBV6-5
d_call: -
cdr3_nt: TGTGCCAGCAGTTACGGGGGGGTTGGGGAAGGCTACACCTTC
cdr3_aa: CASSYGGVGEGYTF

j_call: TRBJ2-1
clone_size: -
cdr3_length: 12
v_call: TRBV7-9
d_call: TRBD2
cdr3_nt: TGTGCCAGCCGCCGTGCGGGGGATGAGCAGTTCTTC
cdr3_aa: CASRRAGDEQFF

j_call: TRBJ1-1
clone_size: -
cdr3_length: 16
v_call: TRBV19
d_call: TRBD1
cdr3_nt: TGTGCCAGTAGTAGGGACAGGGTTGGAGTGAACACTGAAGCTTTCTTT
cdr3_aa: CASSRDRVGVNTEAFF